The T cell receptor beta chain under discussion was sequenced for a study of control samples from healthy donors and cancer patients (dated by TCRdb to the early 2020s). Its CDR3 holds 15 amino acids, cysteine through phenylalanine. Of all the DNA, just the CDR3 is kept, 45 bases in frame from base 1. Trimming takes 4 bases from V and 1 base from J, and the germline ends sit 14 bases apart. CDR1 and CDR2 are read off the germline V gene (reference sequence) as SGHNT and YYREEE. The library was built by means of the immunoSEQ multiplex PCR assay. TCRdb carries this immuneACCESS record with in-frame sequences only. Its versions omit some clonotypes, under half of them owing to an unresolved V gene in the studies checked, with the rest unexplained. The sample table lists tens of thousands of clones, roughly 78% of them with a count of one. The ten largest make up approximately 9.8% of the sample. Notes on this clone: Its antigen is still unknown. No per-base quality is available; no much larger clone lies one base away.

This receptor was obtained from a woman aged 55-69 years in good health. This receptor chain uses TRBV5-4 and TRBJ1-1; the D gene is possibly TRBD1, with 6 bases matching. Sample: blood. The nucleotide sequence is given as TGTGCCAGCAGCATCAGGGGCGGGAGGAACACTGAAGCTTTCTTT. It translates to CASSIRGGRNTEAFF.